This TCR beta chain appears in the sequencing data of a study of T cell responses to AZD1222 COVID-19 vaccine. The method was immunoSEQ multiplex PCR; TCRdb's version includes in-frame clones alone and lacks a portion of them. The sample consists of roughly 100,000 clones, approximately 90% of them appearing once. This CDR3 region has 16 residues. The V and J ends lost 2 bases and 9 bases, in that order; junction bases with no gene match: 8. Germline loops: CDR1 SGHDN, CDR2 FVKESK. The sample in question was peripheral blood, obtained on day 0 of AZD1222 vaccination. The chain employs TRBV14 and TRBJ2-3; TRBD2 matches at 13 bases. This TCR was sampled from an adult in good health. As DNA, the CDR3 is TGTGCCAGCAGCCAATTTGCGACTAGCGGGGGGCGCACGCAGTATTTT. It codes for CASSQFATSGGRTQYF.